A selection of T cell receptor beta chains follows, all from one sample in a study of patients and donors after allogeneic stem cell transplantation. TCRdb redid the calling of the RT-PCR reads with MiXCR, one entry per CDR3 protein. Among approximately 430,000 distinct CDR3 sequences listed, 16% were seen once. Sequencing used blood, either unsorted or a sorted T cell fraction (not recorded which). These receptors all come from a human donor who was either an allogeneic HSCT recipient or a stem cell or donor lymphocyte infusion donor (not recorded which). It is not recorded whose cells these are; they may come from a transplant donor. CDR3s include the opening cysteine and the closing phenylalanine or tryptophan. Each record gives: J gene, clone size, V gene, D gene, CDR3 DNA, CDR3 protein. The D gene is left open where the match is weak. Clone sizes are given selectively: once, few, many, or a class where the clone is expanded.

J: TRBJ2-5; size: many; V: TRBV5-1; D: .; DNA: TGCGCCAGCGGATTCCAGGGAAGGGAGACCCAGTACTTC; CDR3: CASGFQGRETQYF
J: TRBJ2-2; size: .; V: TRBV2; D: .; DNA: TGTGCCGTGGGGGCGGGGGCTAAGAACACCGGGGAGCTGTTTTTT; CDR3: CAVGAGAKNTGELFF
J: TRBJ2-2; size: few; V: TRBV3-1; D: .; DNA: TGTGCCAGCAGCCTTTCTTTACGGACATCGGTAACCGGGGAGCTGTTTTTT; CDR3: CASSLSLRTSVTGELFF
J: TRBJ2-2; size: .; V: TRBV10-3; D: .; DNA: TGTGCCATCAGTGTTGGAACTATGGAGCTGTTTTTT; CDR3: CAISVGTMELFF
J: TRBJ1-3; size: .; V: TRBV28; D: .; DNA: TGTGCCAGCAGCCCCGGACAGATCTCTGGAAACACCATATATTTT; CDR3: CASSPGQISGNTIYF
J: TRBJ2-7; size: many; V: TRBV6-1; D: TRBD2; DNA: TGTGCCAGCAGTACTCTAGCGGAACGGAGGTATGAGCAGTACTTC; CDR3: CASSTLAERRYEQYF
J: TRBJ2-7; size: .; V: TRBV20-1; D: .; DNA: TGCAGTGCACCCGTCGAGGGGTGGGACGAGCAGTACTTC; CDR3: CSAPVEGWDEQYF
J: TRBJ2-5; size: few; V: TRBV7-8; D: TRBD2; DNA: TGTGCCAGCAGCTCCCTCATGACTAGCGGGGGGCCGTGGGAGACCCAGTACTTC; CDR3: CASSSLMTSGGPWETQYF
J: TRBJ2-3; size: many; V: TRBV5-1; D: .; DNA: TGCGCCAGCCACAAGAAGGGAAGGAGCACAGATACGCAGTATTTT; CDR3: CASHKKGRSTDTQYF
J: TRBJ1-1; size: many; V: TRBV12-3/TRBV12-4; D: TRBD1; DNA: TGTGCCAGCAGTCCTAAACAGGGGGCTGAAGCTTTCTTT; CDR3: CASSPKQGAEAFF
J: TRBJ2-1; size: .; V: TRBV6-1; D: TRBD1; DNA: TGTGCCAGCAGTGGAGTCAGGACAGGGGCTAATGAGCAGTTCTTC; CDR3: CASSGVRTGANEQFF
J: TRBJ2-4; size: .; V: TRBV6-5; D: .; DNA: TGTGCCAGCAGTTATGAAGGAATGGGGGCCAAAAACATTCAGTACTTC; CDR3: CASSYEGMGAKNIQYF
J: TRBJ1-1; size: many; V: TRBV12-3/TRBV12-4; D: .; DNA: TGTGCCAGCAGTTTCATACAGAAAAGTGAAGCTTTCTTT; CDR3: CASSFIQKSEAFF
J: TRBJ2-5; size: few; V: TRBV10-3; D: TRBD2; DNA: TGTGCCGCTTCTAGCGGGGGGAAAGAGACCCAGTACTTC; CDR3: CAASSGGKETQYF
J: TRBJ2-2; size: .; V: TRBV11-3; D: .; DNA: TGTGCCAGCAGCTTTCTGGGATTAAACGGGGAGCTGTTTTTT; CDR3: CASSFLGLNGELFF
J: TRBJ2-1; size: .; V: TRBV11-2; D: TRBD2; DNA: TGTGCCAGCAGCTTGGGACTAGCGGGGGGGCAGAATGAGCAGTTCTTC; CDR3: CASSLGLAGGQNEQFF
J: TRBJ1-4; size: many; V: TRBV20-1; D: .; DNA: TGCAGTGCTGGCCCCGACCGGGGCGCCGATGAAAAACTGTTTTTT; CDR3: CSAGPDRGADEKLFF
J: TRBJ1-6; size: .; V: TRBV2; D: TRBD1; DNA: TGTGCCAGCAGCCCCGGACAGGGCCTCTCCTATAATTCACCCCTCCACTTT; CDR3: CASSPGQGLSYNSPLHF
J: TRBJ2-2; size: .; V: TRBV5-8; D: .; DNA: TGTGCCAGGGGACGGCGCACCGGGGAGCTGTTTTTT; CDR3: CARGRRTGELFF
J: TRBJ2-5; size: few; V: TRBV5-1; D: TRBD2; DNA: TGCGCCAGCAGCGGGTTTCTAGCGGGAGGGCGAGAGACCCAGTACTTC; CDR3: CASSGFLAGGRETQYF
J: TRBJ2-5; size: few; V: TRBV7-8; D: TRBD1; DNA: TGTGCCAGCAGCCCACCGACAGGGGGTGTGGAGACCCAGTACTTC; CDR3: CASSPPTGGVETQYF
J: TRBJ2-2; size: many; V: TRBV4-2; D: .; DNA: TGTGCCAGCAGCCAAGATGGAGGGGGGAACACCGGGGAGCTGTTTTTT; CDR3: CASSQDGGGNTGELFF
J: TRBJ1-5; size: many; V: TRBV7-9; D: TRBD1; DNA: TGTGCCAGCAGCTCGCAGGGGGCAGATCAGCCCCAGCATTTT; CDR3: CASSSQGADQPQHF
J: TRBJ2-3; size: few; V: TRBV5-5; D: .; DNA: TGTGCCAGCAGCACGAGGGGGGGCCGCACAGATACGCAGTATTTT; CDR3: CASSTRGGRTDTQYF
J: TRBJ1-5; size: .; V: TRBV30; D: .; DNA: TGTGCCTGGAGTGCAACACTGGGTCAGCCCCAGCATTTT; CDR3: CAWSATLGQPQHF
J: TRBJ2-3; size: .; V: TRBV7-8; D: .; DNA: TGTGCCAGCAGCCTACTCGAGCGGAGCACAGATACGCAGTATTTT; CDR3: CASSLLERSTDTQYF
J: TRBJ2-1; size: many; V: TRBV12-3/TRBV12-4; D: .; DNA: TGTGCCAGCAGCATCCGAGGCAATGAGCAGTTCTTC; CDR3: CASSIRGNEQFF
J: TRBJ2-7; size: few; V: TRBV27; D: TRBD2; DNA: TGTGCCAGCAGTTTAGGGTCTAGCGGGCCGGTTCGCTCCTACGAGCAGTACTTC; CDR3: CASSLGSSGPVRSYEQYF
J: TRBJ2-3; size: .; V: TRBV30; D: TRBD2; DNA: TGTGCCTGGAGTGTGGGCGGGAGGAGCCACACAGATACGCAGTATTTT; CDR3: CAWSVGGRSHTDTQYF
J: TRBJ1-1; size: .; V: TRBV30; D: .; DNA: TGTGCCTGGAGTGCCGAGGTGTTGGCTGAAGCTTTCTTT; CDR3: CAWSAEVLAEAFF
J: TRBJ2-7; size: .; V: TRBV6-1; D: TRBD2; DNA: TGTGCCAGCAGTCCTATAGGGACTAGCAGCCTCGAGCAGTACTTC; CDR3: CASSPIGTSSLEQYF
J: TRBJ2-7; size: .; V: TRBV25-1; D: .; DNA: TGTGCCAGCAGTGACGCCGGGACATCGTACGAGCAGTACTTC; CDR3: CASSDAGTSYEQYF
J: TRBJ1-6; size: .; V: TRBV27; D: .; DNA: TGTGCCAGCAGTTTAACGGGACTTAGTGGTAATTCACCCCTCCACTTT; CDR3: CASSLTGLSGNSPLHF
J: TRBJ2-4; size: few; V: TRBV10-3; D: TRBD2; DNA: TGTGCCATCAGGGGAGGGCCCGGGGACATTCAGTACTTC; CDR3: CAIRGGPGDIQYF
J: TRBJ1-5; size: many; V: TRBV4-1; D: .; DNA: TGCGCCAGCAGCCAAGAAGGGGCAGTTCAGCCCCAGCATTTT; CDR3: CASSQEGAVQPQHF
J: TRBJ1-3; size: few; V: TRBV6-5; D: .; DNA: TGTGCCAGCAGTTACTCGAAGGATTCTGGAAACACCATATATTTT; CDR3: CASSYSKDSGNTIYF
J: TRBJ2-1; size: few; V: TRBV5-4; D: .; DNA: TGTGCCAGCAGCGGCGGACCGGCGGTCAATGAGCAGTTCTTC; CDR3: CASSGGPAVNEQFF
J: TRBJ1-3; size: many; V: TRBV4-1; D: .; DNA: TGCGCCAGCAGCCAAGGGACAGCCTTAAGGGAAACCATATATTTT; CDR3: CASSQGTALRETIYF
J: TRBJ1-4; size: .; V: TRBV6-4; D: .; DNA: TGTGCCAGCGCCTGGTCGCCTACTAATGAAAAACTGTTTTTT; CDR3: CASAWSPTNEKLFF
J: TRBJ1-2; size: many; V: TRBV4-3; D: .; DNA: TGCGCCAGCAGCCAAGATTCGGTATCTGGCTACACCTTC; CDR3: CASSQDSVSGYTF
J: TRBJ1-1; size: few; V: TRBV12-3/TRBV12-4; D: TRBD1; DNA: TGTGCCAGCACCAAGGGACAGGGCAATGCAGAAGCTTTCTTT; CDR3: CASTKGQGNAEAFF
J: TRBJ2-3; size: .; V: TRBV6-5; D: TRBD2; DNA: TGTGCCAGCAGTTCCCGGGGGGGAACCACAGATACGCAGTATTTT; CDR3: CASSSRGGTTDTQYF
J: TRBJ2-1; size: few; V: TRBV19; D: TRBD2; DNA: TGTGCCAGTAGTATCGGACTAGCGGGAGCGAATGAGCAGTTCTTC; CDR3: CASSIGLAGANEQFF